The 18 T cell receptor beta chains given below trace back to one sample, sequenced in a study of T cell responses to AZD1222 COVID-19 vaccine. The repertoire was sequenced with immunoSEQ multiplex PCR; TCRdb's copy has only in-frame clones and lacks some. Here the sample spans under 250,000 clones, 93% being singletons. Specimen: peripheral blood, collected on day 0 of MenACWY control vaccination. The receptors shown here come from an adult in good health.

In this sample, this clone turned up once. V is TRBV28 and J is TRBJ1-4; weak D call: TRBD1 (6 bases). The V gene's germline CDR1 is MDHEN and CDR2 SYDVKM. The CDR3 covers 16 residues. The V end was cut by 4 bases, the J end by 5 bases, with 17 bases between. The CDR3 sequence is CASSSPIGQINEKLFF. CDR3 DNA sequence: TGTGCCAGCAGTTCTCCCATCGGACAGATAAATGAAAAACTGTTTTTT.

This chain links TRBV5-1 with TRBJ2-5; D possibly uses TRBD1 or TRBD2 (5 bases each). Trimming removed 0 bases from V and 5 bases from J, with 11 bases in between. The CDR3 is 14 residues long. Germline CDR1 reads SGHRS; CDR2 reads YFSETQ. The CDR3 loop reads CASSLGGTSETQYF. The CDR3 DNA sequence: TGCGCCAGCAGCTTGGGTGGGACCAGTGAGACCCAGTACTTC.

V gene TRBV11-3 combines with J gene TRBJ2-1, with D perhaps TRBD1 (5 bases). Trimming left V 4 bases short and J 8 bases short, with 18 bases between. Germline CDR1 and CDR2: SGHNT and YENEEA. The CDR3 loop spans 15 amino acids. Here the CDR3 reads CASSSGSQWGDEQFF. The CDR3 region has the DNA TGTGCCAGCAGCTCAGGGTCCCAGTGGGGCGATGAGCAGTTCTTC.

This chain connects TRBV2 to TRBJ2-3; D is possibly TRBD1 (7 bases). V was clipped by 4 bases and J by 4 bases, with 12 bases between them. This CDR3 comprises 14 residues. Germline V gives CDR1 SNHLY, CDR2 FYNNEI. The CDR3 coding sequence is TGTGCCAGCAGTGGTCGCAGGGGGGCAGATACGCAGTATTTT. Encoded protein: CASSGRRGADTQYF.

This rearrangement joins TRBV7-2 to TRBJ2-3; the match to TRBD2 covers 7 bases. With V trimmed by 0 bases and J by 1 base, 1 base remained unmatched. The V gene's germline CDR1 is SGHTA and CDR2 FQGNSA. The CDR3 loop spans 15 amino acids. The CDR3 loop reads CASSLAAGGTDTQYF. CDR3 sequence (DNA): TGTGCCAGCAGCTTAGCGGCGGGGGGCACAGATACGCAGTATTTT.

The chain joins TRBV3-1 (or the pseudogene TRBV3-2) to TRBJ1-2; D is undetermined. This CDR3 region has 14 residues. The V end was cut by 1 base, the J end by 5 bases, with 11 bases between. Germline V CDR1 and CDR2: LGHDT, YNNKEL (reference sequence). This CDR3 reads CASSQAPGGYGYTF. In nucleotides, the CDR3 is TGTGCCAGCAGCCAAGCCCCGGGCGGGTATGGCTACACCTTC.

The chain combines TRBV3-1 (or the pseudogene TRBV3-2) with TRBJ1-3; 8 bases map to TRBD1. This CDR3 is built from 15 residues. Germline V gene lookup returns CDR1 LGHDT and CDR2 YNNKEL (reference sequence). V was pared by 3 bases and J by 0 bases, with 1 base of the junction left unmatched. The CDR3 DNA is TGTGCCAGCAGCCATACAGGGGGCTCTGGAAACACCATATATTTT. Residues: CASSHTGGSGNTIYF.

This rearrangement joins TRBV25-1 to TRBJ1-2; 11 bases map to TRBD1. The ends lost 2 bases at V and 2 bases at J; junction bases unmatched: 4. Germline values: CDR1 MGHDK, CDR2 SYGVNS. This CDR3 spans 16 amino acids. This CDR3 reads CASSEPGQGENYGYTF. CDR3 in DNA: TGTGCCAGCAGTGAACCGGGACAGGGGGAGAACTATGGCTACACCTTC.

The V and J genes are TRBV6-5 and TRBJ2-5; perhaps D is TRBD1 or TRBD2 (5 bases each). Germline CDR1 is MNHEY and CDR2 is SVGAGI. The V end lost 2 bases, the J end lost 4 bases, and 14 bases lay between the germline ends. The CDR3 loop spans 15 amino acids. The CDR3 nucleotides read TGTGCCAGCAGTTACGAGGGCTGCCAGGGAGAGACCCAGTACTTC. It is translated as CASSYEGCQGETQYF.

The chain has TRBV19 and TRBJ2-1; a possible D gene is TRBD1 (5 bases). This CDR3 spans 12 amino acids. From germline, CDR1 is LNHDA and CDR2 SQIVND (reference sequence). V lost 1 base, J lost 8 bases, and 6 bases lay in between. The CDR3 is CASSIGGDEQFF. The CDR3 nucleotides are TGTGCCAGTAGTATAGGGGGCGATGAGCAGTTCTTC.

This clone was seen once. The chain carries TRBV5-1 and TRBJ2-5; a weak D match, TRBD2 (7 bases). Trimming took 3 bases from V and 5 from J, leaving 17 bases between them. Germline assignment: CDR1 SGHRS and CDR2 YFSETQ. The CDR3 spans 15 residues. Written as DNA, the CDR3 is TGCGCCAGCAGCTCCACCCCGGGGGGCTCTGAGACCCAGTACTTC. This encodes CASSSTPGGSETQYF.

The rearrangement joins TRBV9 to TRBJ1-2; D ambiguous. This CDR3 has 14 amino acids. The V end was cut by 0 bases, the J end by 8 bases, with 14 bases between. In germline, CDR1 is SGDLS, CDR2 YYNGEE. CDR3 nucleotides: TGTGCCAGCAGCGTAGAGCTAAGCCAGTCGGGCTACACCTTC. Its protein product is CASSVELSQSGYTF.

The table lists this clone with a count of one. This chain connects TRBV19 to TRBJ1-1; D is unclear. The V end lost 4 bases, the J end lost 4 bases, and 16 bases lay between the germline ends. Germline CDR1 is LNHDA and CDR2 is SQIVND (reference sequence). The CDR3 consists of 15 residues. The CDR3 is CASSTPYTVLTEAFF. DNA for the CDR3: TGTGCCAGTAGTACGCCCTACACAGTGCTCACTGAAGCTTTCTTT.

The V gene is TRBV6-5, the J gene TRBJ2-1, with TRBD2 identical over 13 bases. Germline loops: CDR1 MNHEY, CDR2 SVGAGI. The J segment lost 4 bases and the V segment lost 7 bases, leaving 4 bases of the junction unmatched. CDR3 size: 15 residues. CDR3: CASTTSGGLYNEQFF. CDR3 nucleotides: TGTGCCAGCACGACTAGCGGGGGGCTATACAATGAGCAGTTCTTC.

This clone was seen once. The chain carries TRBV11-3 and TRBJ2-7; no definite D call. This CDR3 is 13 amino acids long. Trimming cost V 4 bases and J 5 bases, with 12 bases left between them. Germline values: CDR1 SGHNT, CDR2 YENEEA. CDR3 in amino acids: CASSSPPRDEQYF. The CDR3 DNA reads TGTGCCAGCAGCTCGCCCCCAAGGGACGAGCAGTACTTC.

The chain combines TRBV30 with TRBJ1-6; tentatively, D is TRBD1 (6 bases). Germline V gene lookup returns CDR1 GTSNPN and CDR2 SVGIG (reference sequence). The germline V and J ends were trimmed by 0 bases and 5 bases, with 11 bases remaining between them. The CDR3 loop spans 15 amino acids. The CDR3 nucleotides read TGTGCCTGGAGTGTACCAGGGGCCCATAATTCACCCCTCCACTTT. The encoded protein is CAWSVPGAHNSPLHF.

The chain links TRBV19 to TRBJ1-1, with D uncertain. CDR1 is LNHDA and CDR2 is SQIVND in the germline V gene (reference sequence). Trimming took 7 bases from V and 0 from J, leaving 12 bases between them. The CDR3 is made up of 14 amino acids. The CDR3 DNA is TGTGCCAGTACCCTGGCGACCTTGAACACTGAAGCTTTCTTT. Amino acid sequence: CASTLATLNTEAFF.

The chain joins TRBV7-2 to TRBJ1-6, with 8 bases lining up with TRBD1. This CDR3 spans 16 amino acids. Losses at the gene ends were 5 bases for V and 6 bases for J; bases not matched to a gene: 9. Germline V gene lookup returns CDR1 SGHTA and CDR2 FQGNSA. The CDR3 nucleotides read TGTGCCAGCAGCACTCAGGGGGCGAACCCTAATTCACCCCTCCACTTT. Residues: CASSTQGANPNSPLHF.